These 32 T cell receptor beta chains originate from one sample sequenced in a study of cytomegalovirus exposure and HLA in healthy donors. The PCR had 60 Vbeta and 13 Jbeta primers. Clones were read by immunoSEQ multiplex PCR, and TCRdb kept only the in-frame ones, dropping some. The sample includes about 140,000 clones, around 63% seen only once; the top ten take approximately 1.6%. Sequencing was performed on PBMCs. Receptors originate from a human donor in good health.

V is TRBV5-1 and J is TRBJ2-3; TRBD2 matches 11 bases. After removal of 2 bases from V and 1 base from J, the junction contained 6 bases not matched to a gene. Germline V gene data show CDR1 as SGHRS and CDR2 as YFSETQ. The CDR3 length is 17 residues. This CDR3 reads CASSLLAGGPGTDTQYF. The CDR3 DNA is TGCGCCAGCAGCTTATTAGCGGGAGGGCCAGGCACAGATACGCAGTATTTT.

The rearrangement links TRBV7-2 to TRBJ2-5, with TRBD1 identical over 8 bases. Germline V CDR1 and CDR2: SGHTA, FQGNSA. Trimming removed 4 bases from V and 4 bases from J; junction bases left unmatched: 5. This CDR3 is 14 amino acids long. The chain's CDR3 is CASSSGQVIETQYF. The CDR3 nucleotides are TGTGCCAGCAGCTCGGGACAGGTGATAGAGACCCAGTACTTC.

The chain is built from TRBV19 and TRBJ1-2; 8 nucleotides match TRBD1. Looked up from germline, CDR1 is LNHDA and CDR2 is SQIVND (reference sequence). The CDR3 contains 14 residues. V lost 3 bases to trimming and J lost 4 bases; unmatched junction nucleotides: 4. CDR3 in amino acids: CASSIGQGAYGYTF. In DNA, the CDR3 is TGTGCCAGTAGTATTGGACAGGGTGCCTATGGCTACACCTTC.

V gene TRBV6-4 combines with J gene TRBJ1-5; 9 bases line up with TRBD1. The CDR3 is made up of 16 amino acids. V lost 6 bases, J lost 6 bases, and 12 bases stayed unmatched. In germline, CDR1 is MRHNA, CDR2 SNTAGT. The CDR3 reads CASRNKPGQGFQPQHF. Here the CDR3 DNA reads TGTGCCAGCAGGAATAAACCGGGACAGGGATTTCAGCCCCAGCATTTT.

V gene TRBV6-5 combines with J gene TRBJ2-7, with 10 bases lining up with TRBD1. J gave up 3 bases and V 0 bases, and 5 bases lay outside the gene matches. CDR1 is MNHEY, CDR2 SVGAGI, per germline. The CDR3 length is 16 residues. CDR3 coding DNA: TGTGCCAGCAGTTACTCGATCGGGACAGGGGTCTACGAGCAGTACTTC. It is translated as CASSYSIGTGVYEQYF.

This clone was observed a few times. This chain joins TRBV7-3 and TRBJ2-2; D ambiguous. Germline V gene lookup returns CDR1 SGHTA and CDR2 FQGTGA. V lost 1 base, J lost 0 bases, and 6 bases lay in between. The CDR3 length is 15 residues. CDR3 region: CASSLKEPNTGELFF. The CDR3, as DNA: TGTGCCAGCAGCTTAAAGGAGCCGAACACCGGGGAGCTGTTTTTT.

This clone has only a few counts. The V call is TRBV25-1, the J call TRBJ2-7; D might be TRBD1 (6 bases). Germline CDR1 is MGHDK and CDR2 is SYGVNS. V gave up 1 base and J gave up 3 bases, with 10 bases separating them. CDR3 size: 14 residues. CDR3: CASSESMDSYEQYF. For the CDR3, the DNA is TGTGCCAGCAGTGAATCCATGGACAGCTACGAGCAGTACTTC.

This clone came up a few times. This chain links TRBV11-2 with TRBJ1-5; D is undetermined. Germline CDR1 and CDR2: SGHAT and FQNNGV. The V and J ends lost 1 base and 7 bases respectively, with 8 bases between them. This CDR3 contains 13 residues. Here the CDR3 DNA reads TGTGCCAGCAGCTTAGCCCCGGGGCAGCCCCAGCATTTT. Protein product: CASSLAPGQPQHF.

The V gene is TRBV9, the J gene TRBJ2-3; 8 bases map to TRBD1. The trim removed 3 bases at V and 5 bases at J, leaving 5 bases unmatched. The CDR3 covers 14 residues. The germline V gene encodes CDR1 SGDLS and CDR2 YYNGEE. The CDR3 sequence: CASSGTGQGDTQYF. The CDR3 bases are TGTGCCAGCAGCGGGACAGGGCAAGGAGATACGCAGTATTTT.

This clone was detected a few times. V gene TRBV5-1 combines with J gene TRBJ2-5, with 7 bases matching TRBD2. There are 15 residues in the CDR3. V lost 0 bases, J lost 5 bases, and 7 bases stayed unmatched. Germline V gives CDR1 SGHRS, CDR2 YFSETQ. The CDR3 DNA is TGCGCCAGCAGCTTGGGAAGTGGCGGGAGTGAGACCCAGTACTTC. Its translation: CASSLGSGGSETQYF.

This chain links TRBV28 with TRBJ2-7; D is possibly TRBD2 (6 bases). Germline V gene lookup returns CDR1 MDHEN and CDR2 SYDVKM. The length of the CDR3 is 15 residues. V was cut by 5 bases and J by 5 bases, with 19 bases left in between. CDR3 sequence reads: CASSRLRDGGHEQYF. CDR3 DNA sequence: TGTGCCAGCAGTCGACTCCGGGACGGAGGGCACGAGCAGTACTTC.

The rearrangement joins TRBV18 to TRBJ2-2; a weak D match, TRBD1 (5 bases). The germline V gene encodes CDR1 KGHSH and CDR2 LQKENI. The CDR3 totals 14 residues. The V gene lost 3 bases and the J gene lost 4 bases, with 9 bases spanning the gap. CDR3 loop: CASSPGASTGELFF. CDR3 bases: TGTGCCAGCTCACCTGGGGCCTCCACCGGGGAGCTGTTTTTT.

The chain couples TRBV9 to TRBJ2-7; D is unresolved. Trimming left V 5 bases short and J 2 bases short, with 5 bases between. The CDR3 is made up of 11 amino acids. Germline V gene sequence: CDR1 SGDLS, CDR2 YYNGEE. CDR3: CASSLAYEQYF. The CDR3 coding sequence is TGTGCCAGCAGTTTAGCCTACGAGCAGTACTTC.

This sequence joins TRBV5-1 and TRBJ2-3; TRBD1 is a possible D gene (5 bases). The germline CDR1 and CDR2 sequences are SGHRS and YFSETQ. Between the trimmed V and J ends, which lost 4 bases and 0 bases, there was a span of 15 bases. The CDR3 runs 16 residues. In nucleotides, the CDR3 is TGCGCCAGCAGCCTCCAAGACAGCCTCAGCACAGATACGCAGTATTTT. It specifies CASSLQDSLSTDTQYF.

This chain connects TRBV27 to TRBJ2-2; possibly TRBD1 for D (5 bases). Trimming shortened V by 6 bases and J by 5 bases, and 7 bases separated the two germline ends. CDR3 length: 12 residues. The V gene's germline CDR1 is MNHEY and CDR2 SMNVEV (reference sequence). The CDR3 DNA is TGTGCCAGCAGCCAGGGAACCGGGGAGCTGTTTTTT. Protein sequence: CASSQGTGELFF.

This chain links TRBV5-6 with TRBJ2-1; 11 nucleotides agree with TRBD2. V lost 0 bases, J lost 0 bases, and 2 bases stayed unmatched. This CDR3 has 17 amino acids. CDR1 and CDR2 from the germline V gene are SGHDT and YYEEEE. CDR3 protein: CASSLGLAGGSYNEQFF. CDR3 DNA: TGTGCCAGCAGCTTGGGGCTAGCGGGAGGCTCCTACAATGAGCAGTTCTTC.

The chain has TRBV19 and TRBJ2-4, with TRBD2 matching over 7 bases. The V gene's germline CDR1 is LNHDA and CDR2 SQIVND (reference sequence). The V segment lost 5 bases and the J segment 0 bases; nucleotides outside the gene matches: 22. CDR3 size: 21 residues. The CDR3 loop is CASSPSVRDSRDYQAKNIQYF. The CDR3 DNA reads TGTGCCAGTAGTCCATCCGTAAGGGACTCCCGGGACTACCAAGCCAAAAACATTCAGTACTTC. Together with reference TRBV19 and TRBJ2-4, the CDR3 gives the full variable domain: DGGITQSPKYLFRKEGQNVTLSCEQNLNHDAMYWYRQDPGQGLRLIYYSQIVNDFQKGDIAEGYSVSREKKESFPLTVTSAQKNPTAFYLCASSPSVRDSRDYQAKNIQYFGAGTRLSVL.

There are a few counts of this clone. V is TRBV27 and J is TRBJ2-3; no reliable D call. V lost 4 bases to trimming and J lost 2 bases, with 7 bases between them. The CDR3 is made up of 13 amino acids. Germline V gives CDR1 MNHEY, CDR2 SMNVEV (reference sequence). The CDR3, as DNA: TGTGCCAGCAGTTACAGCTTCACAGATACGCAGTATTTT. This gives the protein CASSYSFTDTQYF.

This clone was counted only a few times. The genes are TRBV7-2 and TRBJ1-5; D is uncertain. There are 13 residues in the CDR3. Trimming cost V 5 bases and J 0 bases, with 5 bases left between them. Germline V lookup: CDR1 SGHTA, CDR2 FQGNSA. CDR3 sequence (DNA): TGTGCCAGCAGCCCCAGTAGCAATCAGCCCCAGCATTTT. It encodes CASSPSSNQPQHF.

The genes are TRBV5-1 and TRBJ2-1, with 7 bases aligning to TRBD2. CDR3 length: 15 residues. Germline values: CDR1 SGHRS, CDR2 YFSETQ. J gave up 5 bases and V 1 base, and 6 bases lay outside the gene matches. The CDR3 here is CASSLRASGNNEQFF. DNA of the CDR3: TGCGCCAGCAGCTTGCGGGCTAGCGGAAACAATGAGCAGTTCTTC.

The chain combines TRBV20-1 with TRBJ2-4; D unclear. The CDR3 spans 11 residues. V was shortened by 4 bases and J by 7 bases, with 8 bases between the two germline ends. Germline V lookup: CDR1 DFQATT, CDR2 SNEGSKA (reference sequence). CDR3 protein: CSANAQNIQYF. The DNA for the CDR3 is TGCAGTGCTAATGCACAGAACATTCAGTACTTC.

This clone has only a few counts. J is TRBJ2-7 and V is TRBV7-2; perhaps TRBD2 as D (6 bases). The CDR3 length is 15 residues. Germline lookup yields CDR1 SGHTA and CDR2 FQGNSA. Between the trimmed V and J ends, which lost 3 bases and 1 base, there was a span of 13 bases. CDR3 region: CASSFLAEGSYEQYF. For the CDR3, the DNA is TGTGCCAGCAGCTTTCTGGCGGAGGGGTCCTACGAGCAGTACTTC.

This CDR3 is CASSLAGAAGGPDTQYF. CDR3 sequence (DNA): TGTGCCAGCAGCTTAGCTGGAGCAGCGGGAGGGCCAGATACGCAGTATTTT. This chain uses TRBV11-2 with TRBJ2-3; 10 bases match TRBD2. The J segment lost 4 bases and the V segment lost 1 base, leaving 8 bases of the junction unmatched. The CDR3 runs 17 residues. Germline V gives CDR1 SGHAT, CDR2 FQNNGV.

This clone has a handful of counts. CDR3 nucleotides: TGTGCCAGCAGTCTTTCCGGGTCCTACGAGCAGTACTTC. This translates into CASSLSGSYEQYF. The chain couples TRBV6-6 to TRBJ2-5; D is uncertain. The end of the DNA fits TRBJ2-7 better, so the J call may be wrong. Germline values: CDR1 MNHNY, CDR2 SVGAGI (reference sequence). The CDR3 loop spans 13 amino acids.

A few counts support this clone. This chain joins TRBV7-9 and TRBJ2-1; 14 bases align to TRBD2. The trim removed 5 bases at V and 8 bases at J, leaving 5 bases unmatched. The germline V gene has CDR1 SEHNR and CDR2 FQNEAQ (reference sequence). This CDR3 comprises 15 residues. The CDR3 bases are TGTGCCAGCAGCCGGGGACTAGCGGGAGCGCATGAGCAGTTCTTC. The encoded protein is CASSRGLAGAHEQFF.

This clone was recorded a few times. The CDR3 loop is CASSLSAAYEQYF. The CDR3 DNA reads as TGTGCCAGCAGTTTATCAGCAGCGTACGAGCAGTACTTC. The rearrangement links TRBV27 to TRBJ2-7; D is ambiguous. Germline V CDR1 and CDR2: MNHEY, SMNVEV (reference sequence). V was pared by 0 bases and J by 4 bases, with 7 bases between. The CDR3 is 13 amino acids.

The chain combines TRBV11-2 with TRBJ2-7; D is unclear. From germline, CDR1 is SGHAT and CDR2 FQNNGV. This CDR3 comprises 17 residues. Trimming left V 4 bases short and J 3 bases short, with 22 bases between. This CDR3 is CASSSQRLLRRSYEQYF. In DNA form, the CDR3 reads TGTGCCAGCAGCTCCCAGCGCCTCTTAAGACGGAGCTACGAGCAGTACTTC.

This clone has just a few counts. In nucleotides, the CDR3 is TGTGCCATCAGTCCGGACAGGGACGGCTATGGCTACACCTTC. Residues: CAISPDRDGYGYTF. The rearrangement links TRBV10-3 to TRBJ1-2; 8 positions agree with TRBD1. The CDR3 totals 14 residues. Germline V gene data show CDR1 as ENHRY and CDR2 as SYGVKD. V shed 5 bases and J 4 bases; nucleotides not matched to a gene: 6.

The chain uses TRBV28 and TRBJ2-7; the D gene is possibly TRBD1 (7 bases). There are 15 residues in the CDR3. V was pared by 5 bases and J by 3 bases, with 17 bases between. Germline V gene data show CDR1 as MDHEN and CDR2 as SYDVKM. The CDR3 reads CASSPGGQPIYEQYF. CDR3 sequence (DNA): TGTGCCAGCAGTCCCGGGGGACAGCCGATCTACGAGCAGTACTTC.

V gene TRBV27 combines with J gene TRBJ1-5; perhaps TRBD1 as D (6 bases). CDR3 size: 13 residues. Per germline, CDR1 MNHEY and CDR2 SMNVEV (reference sequence). Trimming removed 5 bases from V and 6 bases from J, with 11 bases in between. Written as DNA, the CDR3 is TGTGCCAGCAGTCCCCTAGGGGGTCAGCCCCAGCATTTT. Protein sequence: CASSPLGGQPQHF.

The chain joins TRBV5-1 to TRBJ1-3; TRBD1 agrees at 8 bases. This CDR3 has 15 residues. The germline gives CDR1 SGHRS, CDR2 YFSETQ. V shed 0 bases, J shed 8 bases, and the junction held 7 bases outside the gene matches. CDR3 region: CASSLASDRADTIYF. CDR3 nucleotide sequence: TGCGCCAGCAGCTTGGCCTCGGACAGGGCGGACACCATATATTTT.

This clone turned up a few times. V and J are TRBV6-1 and TRBJ1-5, with D perhaps matching TRBD1 (5 bases). Trimming stripped 6 bases from V and 6 bases from J, with 9 bases between. The CDR3 runs to 12 residues. From germline, CDR1 is MNHNS and CDR2 SASEGT. The CDR3 DNA is TGTGCCAGCAGGGGGGGAGGTCAGCCCCAGCATTTT. Protein product: CASRGGGQPQHF.